The clone carrying this T cell receptor (beta chain) was seen only a few times. The antigen remains undetermined. The junction and the germline gene differ at one end; a read error may be behind it. This specimen belongs to a study of regulatory dendritic cells for organ transplantation. Study outcomes and limitations: Naive T cells showed high diversity, memory cells less, memory CD8+ least. Between individuals, the alloreactive memory CD8+ T cell pool differed considerably. Memory CD8+ clonal expansion seemed more limited with regulatory than mature dendritic cells.

The CDR3 sequence is 14 residues long. Germline CDR1 SNHLY, CDR2 FYNNEI. Method: immunoSEQ multiplex PCR; TCRdb's copy keeps in-frame clones and lacks some. Seen here are almost 35,000 clones, 70% to 90% observed once, and the top ten hold 0.055% to 0.075%. The receptor was derived from a human donor in good health. This chain joins TRBV2 and TRBJ2-7; TRBD2 aligns across 9 bases. Material: naive CD4+ T cells from blood. As to subset: CD45RA+ naive T cells. The CDR3 sequence is CASSEARLAVGQYF. The CDR3 DNA reads TGTGCCAGCAGCGAAGCTAGACTAGCGGTAGGGCAGTACTTC.